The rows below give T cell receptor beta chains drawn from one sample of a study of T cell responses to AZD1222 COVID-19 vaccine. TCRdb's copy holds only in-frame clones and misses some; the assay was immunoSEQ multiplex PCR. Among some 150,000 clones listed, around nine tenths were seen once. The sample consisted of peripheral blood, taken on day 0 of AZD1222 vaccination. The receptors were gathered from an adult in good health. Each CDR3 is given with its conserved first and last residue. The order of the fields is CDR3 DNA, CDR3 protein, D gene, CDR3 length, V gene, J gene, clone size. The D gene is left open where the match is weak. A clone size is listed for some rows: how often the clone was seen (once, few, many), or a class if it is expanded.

cdr3_nt: TGTGCCATCAGTGAGCAGAAAGGACAGGGGGCAAGGGGCTACACCTTC
cdr3_aa: CAISEQKGQGARGYTF
d_call: TRBD1
cdr3_length: 16
v_call: TRBV10-3
j_call: TRBJ1-2
clone_size: NA

cdr3_nt: TGTGCCAGCCGCAGTTCTACAGGCGGCAATCAGCCCCAGCATTTT
cdr3_aa: CASRSSTGGNQPQHF
d_call: NA
cdr3_length: 15
v_call: TRBV28
j_call: TRBJ1-5
clone_size: NA

cdr3_nt: TGTGCCAGCAGTTGGAGGAATCCAGATCAGCCCCAGCATTTT
cdr3_aa: CASSWRNPDQPQHF
d_call: NA
cdr3_length: 14
v_call: TRBV28
j_call: TRBJ1-5
clone_size: few

cdr3_nt: TGTGCCAGCAGCTCCATTGCCGGGACAGCTGAAGAGACCCAGTACTTC
cdr3_aa: CASSSIAGTAEETQYF
d_call: TRBD1
cdr3_length: 16
v_call: TRBV7-9
j_call: TRBJ2-5
clone_size: once

cdr3_nt: TGTGCCAGCAGCAGTCCTAGCGGGGGACAAGAGACCCAGTACTTC
cdr3_aa: CASSSPSGGQETQYF
d_call: TRBD2
cdr3_length: 15
v_call: TRBV6-2/TRBV6-3
j_call: TRBJ2-5
clone_size: NA

cdr3_nt: TGTGCCAGCAGTGAAGGTCAGGGTCCCCACGAGCAGTACTTC
cdr3_aa: CASSEGQGPHEQYF
d_call: NA
cdr3_length: 14
v_call: TRBV6-1
j_call: TRBJ2-7
clone_size: few

cdr3_nt: TGTGCCAGCAGCTTAGACTGGGGTGGTCAGCCCCAGCATTTT
cdr3_aa: CASSLDWGGQPQHF
d_call: NA
cdr3_length: 14
v_call: TRBV11-2
j_call: TRBJ1-5
clone_size: NA

cdr3_nt: TGTGCCAGCTCACCATGGTACACGAGCACAGATACGCAGTATTTT
cdr3_aa: CASSPWYTSTDTQYF
d_call: NA
cdr3_length: 15
v_call: TRBV18
j_call: TRBJ2-3
clone_size: NA

cdr3_nt: TGTGCCAGCAGCTTAGACGGGGGCAGCGTGTACGAGCAGTACTTC
cdr3_aa: CASSLDGGSVYEQYF
d_call: NA
cdr3_length: 15
v_call: TRBV7-9
j_call: TRBJ2-7
clone_size: NA

cdr3_nt: TGCGCCAGCACCCCCACAGGGGTGAACACTGAAGCTTTCTTT
cdr3_aa: CASTPTGVNTEAFF
d_call: TRBD1
cdr3_length: 14
v_call: TRBV5-1
j_call: TRBJ1-1
clone_size: NA

cdr3_nt: TGTGCCAGCAGTGCACTGACAGGGCTAGCCGGGCACGAGCAGTACTTC
cdr3_aa: CASSALTGLAGHEQYF
d_call: TRBD1
cdr3_length: 16
v_call: TRBV27
j_call: TRBJ2-7
clone_size: NA

cdr3_nt: TGTGCCAGCAGTTACGGGCCGTTGAGCTCCTACAATGAGCAGTTCTTC
cdr3_aa: CASSYGPLSSYNEQFF
d_call: NA
cdr3_length: 16
v_call: TRBV5-6
j_call: TRBJ2-1
clone_size: NA

cdr3_nt: TGTGCCAGCAGTCTGGGGACAGGGGTTTTGCGCAATCAGCCCCAGCATTTT
cdr3_aa: CASSLGTGVLRNQPQHF
d_call: TRBD1
cdr3_length: 17
v_call: TRBV6-6
j_call: TRBJ1-5
clone_size: NA

cdr3_nt: TGTGCCAGCCCCCAGGGTCTCCCGGCTCTCAATCAGCCCCAGCATTTT
cdr3_aa: CASPQGLPALNQPQHF
d_call: NA
cdr3_length: 16
v_call: TRBV18
j_call: TRBJ1-5
clone_size: NA

cdr3_nt: TGCGCCAGCAGCCAAGAAGGAGCAGGGTCTAGCACAGATACGCAGTATTTT
cdr3_aa: CASSQEGAGSSTDTQYF
d_call: NA
cdr3_length: 17
v_call: TRBV4-1
j_call: TRBJ2-3
clone_size: NA

cdr3_nt: TGTGCCAGCAGTTTCCTGGCGTTCCCTGATTCACCCCTCCACTTT
cdr3_aa: CASSFLAFPDSPLHF
d_call: NA
cdr3_length: 15
v_call: TRBV5-4
j_call: TRBJ1-6
clone_size: NA

cdr3_nt: TGTGCCAGCAGTCCAGACCGCTACGAGCAGTACTTC
cdr3_aa: CASSPDRYEQYF
d_call: NA
cdr3_length: 12
v_call: TRBV3-1/TRBV3-2
j_call: TRBJ2-7
clone_size: once

cdr3_nt: TGTGCCAGCAGTCCCCTAGTCGGCGGGGTCCTCTACGAGCAGTACTTC
cdr3_aa: CASSPLVGGVLYEQYF
d_call: NA
cdr3_length: 16
v_call: TRBV27
j_call: TRBJ2-7
clone_size: NA

cdr3_nt: TGTGCCAGCAGTCCGGGGATTAATCAGCCCCAGCATTTT
cdr3_aa: CASSPGINQPQHF
d_call: NA
cdr3_length: 13
v_call: TRBV6-6
j_call: TRBJ1-5
clone_size: NA

cdr3_nt: TGTGCCACCAGCAGAGAGGACCCCTGGCAGGGCGAGAATGAGCAGTTCTTC
cdr3_aa: CATSREDPWQGENEQFF
d_call: NA
cdr3_length: 17
v_call: TRBV15
j_call: TRBJ2-1
clone_size: NA

cdr3_nt: TGTGCCAGCAGCGCGGGGGAGGCAGATACGCAGTATTTT
cdr3_aa: CASSAGEADTQYF
d_call: TRBD2
cdr3_length: 13
v_call: TRBV28
j_call: TRBJ2-3
clone_size: NA

cdr3_nt: TGTGCCAGCAGCTTAGATCTGGGAACCGTGAAGCAGTTCTTC
cdr3_aa: CASSLDLGTVKQFF
d_call: NA
cdr3_length: 14
v_call: TRBV11-2
j_call: TRBJ2-1
clone_size: NA